This note documents a single TCR beta chain sequence. These data are taken from a study of technical replicates of blood from a few donors. Per germline, CDR1 MGHDK and CDR2 SYGVNS. This CDR3 comprises 15 residues. The V end was cut by 6 bases, the J end by 4 bases, with 18 bases between. Assay used: immunoSEQ multiplex PCR; TCRdb lists only in-frame clones, some missing. The data contain 70,000 or so clones, around 92% of them singletons. The gene calls are TRBV25-1 and TRBJ2-5, with D possibly being TRBD2 (6 bases). Source material: T cells isolated from PBMCs. The source of this sequence is a human donor in good health. The CDR3: CASSLGDSSLETQYF. The CDR3 region has the DNA TGTGCCAGCAGCCTAGGGGACTCTTCCTTAGAGACCCAGTACTTC.